This TCR beta chain was obtained from a study of T cells in tuberculosis. Whole-study results and caveats: GMM-specific TCRs were nearer to active tuberculosis alpha repertoires, suggesting expansion.

The repertoire was sequenced with immunoSEQ multiplex PCR; TCRdb's copy has only in-frame clones and lacks some. The sample lists 20,000 to 25,000 clones; roughly 97% were seen once. The CDR3 contains 15 residues. Germline CDR1 is MNHNY and CDR2 is SVGAGI (reference sequence). With 0 bases removed from V and 5 bases from J, the gap between germline ends came to 13 bases. On this clone itself: Its antigen is unknown.

The sample comprised PBMCs. This TCR was recovered from a donor aged 10-30 years with latent tuberculosis or without tuberculosis infection. V and J are TRBV6-6 and TRBJ1-2; TRBD1 is a possible D gene (5 bases). The CDR3 DNA reads TGTGCCAGCAGTTACTCCCCGGGAGGGGAATATGGCTACACCTTC. This gives the protein CASSYSPGGEYGYTF.